This TCR beta chain emerged from a study of blood T cells in healthy people across ages. Study observations and caveats: A conclusive naive versus antigen-experienced comparison was prevented by the unsorted PBMCs. Estimates of total diversity, which came from one million sequenced T cells, were considered to be underestimates.

This clonotype has more than one count but fewer than ten. Its cognate antigen is unknown. Primed by a sample-barcoded 5' primer and a J-beta primer mix, a second PCR proceeded for about 7 to 12 cycles. MiXCR was run by TCRdb on the 5' RACE reads, yielding one entry per CDR3 protein. The sample lists 450,000 to 700,000 distinct CDR3 sequences, 27% occurring once. Germline loops: CDR1 LGHDT, CDR2 YNNKEL (reference sequence). V dropped 6 bases and J dropped 8; count of bases not matched to a gene: 14. This CDR3 contains 15 residues. This chain links TRBV3-1 with TRBJ1-2; 8 bases agree with TRBD1. This TCR was recovered from a woman aged 70-85 years in good health. Sequenced: blood. CDR3 sequence (DNA): TGTGCCAGCAGTCAAAAAGGGGCAGGGGGCCACGGCTACACCTTC. This gives the protein CASSQKGAGGHGYTF.